This T cell receptor (beta chain) is drawn from a study of blood T cell repertoires in COVID-19. Study details: Some COVID-19 samples were acute and others convalescent; all came from the United States, Italy and Spain.

Authors' data handling: Amplified reference gene primers provided the basis for estimating nucleated cell counts. Sequencing used immunoSEQ multiplex PCR; TCRdb keeps in-frame clones, though not all of them. For V, J and clone size, that table is used; D and trimming come from the DNA. This table holds some 120,000 clones, 85% found once. V trimming: 0 bases; J trimming: 5 bases; junction bases outside the gene matches: 12. The length of the CDR3 is 17 residues. Germline values: CDR1 GTSNPN, CDR2 SVGIG (reference sequence). The clonotype comes from a man in his forties with acute or convalescent COVID-19. Sequencing was performed on peripheral blood. The chain carries TRBV30 and TRBJ2-1, with 8 bases fitting TRBD1. The CDR3 here is CAWSVLRRTGSNNEQFF. As DNA, the CDR3 is TGTGCCTGGAGTGTACTGCGGAGGACAGGGTCAAACAATGAGCAGTTCTTC.